Listed below are T cell receptor beta chains from one sample, sequenced in a study of graft-versus-host responses after intestinal transplantation. Assay used: immunoSEQ multiplex PCR; TCRdb lists only in-frame clones, some missing. Among nearly 15,000 clones listed, around three fifths were seen once. This specimen consisted of ileum tissue, obtained 524 days after transplant. The receptors originated from a human patient who received an intestinal transplant, so some T cells may come from the graft donor. Both conserved end residues are part of each CDR3. Fields, in order: CDR3 DNA, CDR3 protein, clone size, J gene, D gene, V gene. The D gene is left open where the match is weak. Where a row states a size, it is once, few, many or the class of an expanded clone; other rows omit it.

CDR3nt: TGTGCCAGCTCACCACCGAGTTGGGGCAGTGAAGCTTTCTTT
CDR3aa: CASSPPSWGSEAFF
abundance: once
j_gene: TRBJ1-1
d_gene: -
v_gene: TRBV18

CDR3nt: TGTGCCAGCAGCTTGGGACAGGGGATTGAGCAGTACTTC
CDR3aa: CASSLGQGIEQYF
abundance: -
j_gene: TRBJ2-7
d_gene: TRBD1
v_gene: TRBV7-2

CDR3nt: TGTGCCAGCAGCCCTAAGAACAGGGGGCGAGATGAAGCTTTCTTT
CDR3aa: CASSPKNRGRDEAFF
abundance: -
j_gene: TRBJ1-1
d_gene: TRBD1
v_gene: TRBV11-3

CDR3nt: TGCAGCGTTGACGGGGGGGGTGGTGAGCAGTTCTTC
CDR3aa: CSVDGGGGEQFF
abundance: few
j_gene: TRBJ2-1
d_gene: TRBD2
v_gene: TRBV29-1

CDR3nt: TGCGCCAGCAGCGTACTAGCGGGAGAAGAGACCCAGTACTTC
CDR3aa: CASSVLAGEETQYF
abundance: -
j_gene: TRBJ2-5
d_gene: TRBD2
v_gene: TRBV5-1

CDR3nt: TGCGCCAGCCCTCCGCCGTCGACGGGGGGCAAGCAGACCCAGTACTTC
CDR3aa: CASPPPSTGGKQTQYF
abundance: -
j_gene: TRBJ2-5
d_gene: -
v_gene: TRBV23-1

CDR3nt: TGTGCCAGCACAACGGGGTGGGGCTACGAGCAGTACTTC
CDR3aa: CASTTGWGYEQYF
abundance: -
j_gene: TRBJ2-7
d_gene: -
v_gene: TRBV6-1

CDR3nt: TGTGCCAGCGGAGGGACAGGGCAAATTGGAGATACGCAGTATTTT
CDR3aa: CASGGTGQIGDTQYF
abundance: few
j_gene: TRBJ2-3
d_gene: TRBD1
v_gene: TRBV9

CDR3nt: TGTGCCAGCAGCTTCCTAACAGTCTCTGGGGCCAACGTCCTGACTTTC
CDR3aa: CASSFLTVSGANVLTF
abundance: once
j_gene: TRBJ2-6
d_gene: -
v_gene: TRBV7-2

CDR3nt: TGTGCCAGTAGTATGAGACAGGGACAGGGGGTCTACGAGCAGTACTTC
CDR3aa: CASSMRQGQGVYEQYF
abundance: -
j_gene: TRBJ2-7
d_gene: TRBD1
v_gene: TRBV19

CDR3nt: TGTGCCAGTATGGTCGACTCCCGGGGCACTGAAGCTTTCTTT
CDR3aa: CASMVDSRGTEAFF
abundance: -
j_gene: TRBJ1-1
d_gene: -
v_gene: TRBV19

CDR3nt: TGTGCCAGCAGCCAGGGACTAGCGGGGGCACCCTATCGGTACTTC
CDR3aa: CASSQGLAGAPYRYF
abundance: few
j_gene: TRBJ2-5
d_gene: TRBD2
v_gene: TRBV5-4

CDR3nt: TGTGCCATCAGCCGACAGGGGGCGAACACCGGGGAGCTGTTTTTT
CDR3aa: CAISRQGANTGELFF
abundance: -
j_gene: TRBJ2-2
d_gene: TRBD1
v_gene: TRBV10-3

CDR3nt: TGTGCCAGCTCACCCAGGGATAGGGGTTTGGACTCTGGGGCCAACGTCCTGACTTTC
CDR3aa: CASSPRDRGLDSGANVLTF
abundance: few
j_gene: TRBJ2-6
d_gene: -
v_gene: TRBV18

CDR3nt: TGTGCCAGCACCTGGACTAGCGGGGGTTCCAGCTCCTACGAGCAGTACTTC
CDR3aa: CASTWTSGGSSSYEQYF
abundance: -
j_gene: TRBJ2-7
d_gene: TRBD2
v_gene: TRBV7-8

CDR3nt: TGTGCCAGTAGTATACGGGACAGGGACTACGAGCAGTACTTC
CDR3aa: CASSIRDRDYEQYF
abundance: -
j_gene: TRBJ2-7
d_gene: TRBD1
v_gene: TRBV19

CDR3nt: TGTGCCAGCACTGGGGCCTCGTCAAAAAAACTGTTTTTT
CDR3aa: CASTGASSKKLFF
abundance: -
j_gene: TRBJ1-4
d_gene: -
v_gene: TRBV9

CDR3nt: TGTGCCAGCAGCTCCCCTCAGCTCGTAGGGCGGGGGGGCGACAATGAGCAGTTCTTC
CDR3aa: CASSSPQLVGRGGDNEQFF
abundance: medium-sized
j_gene: TRBJ2-1
d_gene: TRBD2
v_gene: TRBV7-2

CDR3nt: TGCGCCAGCAGCTCTGGAGATTCCCGGAGAGGGAGTTCTGGCTACACCTTC
CDR3aa: CASSSGDSRRGSSGYTF
abundance: -
j_gene: TRBJ1-2
d_gene: -
v_gene: TRBV5-1

CDR3nt: TGTGCCAGCAGCTCCGGGGGAGATACGCAGTATTTT
CDR3aa: CASSSGGDTQYF
abundance: -
j_gene: TRBJ2-3
d_gene: -
v_gene: TRBV11-2

CDR3nt: TGTGCCAGCGAAGAAGGTACTAGCCCGGGCACCGGGGAGCTGTTTTTT
CDR3aa: CASEEGTSPGTGELFF
abundance: few
j_gene: TRBJ2-2
d_gene: -
v_gene: TRBV9

CDR3nt: TGTGCCAGTAGTATAACGGGTCCGAACACTGAAGCTTTCTTT
CDR3aa: CASSITGPNTEAFF
abundance: few
j_gene: TRBJ1-1
d_gene: -
v_gene: TRBV19

CDR3nt: TGTGCCAGCAGACAAACTAGCGGGGGTTCCTACGAGCAGTACTTC
CDR3aa: CASRQTSGGSYEQYF
abundance: -
j_gene: TRBJ2-7
d_gene: TRBD2
v_gene: TRBV2

CDR3nt: TGTGCCAGCAGCGTAGACGGGGGAGTTCCCTACGAGCAGTACTTC
CDR3aa: CASSVDGGVPYEQYF
abundance: -
j_gene: TRBJ2-7
d_gene: -
v_gene: TRBV9

CDR3nt: TGTGCCAGCAGCCCCGGGGGGGACACTGAAGCTTTCTTT
CDR3aa: CASSPGGDTEAFF
abundance: -
j_gene: TRBJ1-1
d_gene: -
v_gene: TRBV7-6

CDR3nt: TGTGCCAGCAGCTCCTTTGGCGGGCGCTCCTATAATTCACCCCTCCACTTT
CDR3aa: CASSSFGGRSYNSPLHF
abundance: -
j_gene: TRBJ1-6
d_gene: -
v_gene: TRBV7-9

CDR3nt: TGTGCCAGCAGCTTAATGGGGCCTTATAATTCCCCCCTCCACTTT
CDR3aa: CASSLMGPYNSPLHF
abundance: -
j_gene: TRBJ1-6
d_gene: -
v_gene: TRBV13

CDR3nt: TGTGCCAGCAGCTTAGGGACAGGGAATGAAAAACTGTTTTTT
CDR3aa: CASSLGTGNEKLFF
abundance: -
j_gene: TRBJ1-4
d_gene: TRBD1
v_gene: TRBV7-9

CDR3nt: TGTGCCAGCAGCTTACCAGGCCAAGAGACCCAGTACTTC
CDR3aa: CASSLPGQETQYF
abundance: -
j_gene: TRBJ2-5
d_gene: -
v_gene: TRBV11-2

CDR3nt: TGTGCCAGCAGCCCTGACAGGGCGTCCTCCTACGAGCAGTACTTC
CDR3aa: CASSPDRASSYEQYF
abundance: -
j_gene: TRBJ2-7
d_gene: TRBD1
v_gene: TRBV11-3